The 20 T cell receptor beta chains in this list originate from one sample, sequenced in a study of tumor-infiltrating lymphocytes in primary liver carcinoma. The study co-extracted DNA and RNA from 20-30 mg of unsorted bulk tissue. Starting material of roughly 0.45 ug total RNA yielded TCR beta cDNA via a constant-region primer. Slightly modified ARM-PCR with three nested multiplex PCR rounds yielded TCR beta libraries. Each of the first two PCR rounds ran roughly 9 cycles with TRBV1-TRBV30 forward and C-beta reverse primers. MiXCR was run by TCRdb on the multiplex PCR reads, yielding one entry per CDR3 protein. This table holds some 100,000 distinct CDR3 sequences, around 66% found once. The sample taken for sequencing was liver tumor tissue from sampling region 2. Regarding subset: tumor region T2, inferior pole. These receptors were collected from a woman aged 60 to 75 with primary liver carcinoma and hepatitis B virus infection.

There are a few counts of this clonotype. This chain connects TRBV7-9 to TRBJ2-7; tentatively, D is TRBD1 (5 bases). Trimming cost V 5 bases and J 6 bases, with 14 bases left between them. Germline loops: CDR1 SEHNR, CDR2 FQNEAQ (reference sequence). This CDR3 contains 13 residues. The CDR3 loop reads CASSPPPGIEQYF. The CDR3 DNA is TGTGCCAGCAGCCCCCCCCCAGGGATCGAGCAGTACTTC.

Details on this clonotype: Germline and junction disagree at one end, which may indicate a read error. V is TRBV4-1 and J is TRBJ2-5; the D gene could be TRBD1 or TRBD2 (5 bases each). The CDR3 sequence is 12 residues long. CDR1 and CDR2 (germline): MGHRA, YSYEKL. CDR3 residues: CASIHPLGTHYF. CDR3 DNA sequence: TGCGCCAGCATCCACCCTCTAGGGACCCACTACTTC.

This clonotype has only one observation. Without the conserved terminal phenylalanine or tryptophan, this CDR3 likely stems from a read error. Because the CDR3's place on the DNA is in doubt, the DNA is left out and the CDR3 is given as listed by TCRdb. The chain uses TRBV11-3 and TRBJ2-6; the D call TRBD1 from the table was never checked on the DNA. The CDR3 length is 15 residues, termini included. Germline lookup yields CDR1 SGHNT and CDR2 YENEEA. The CDR3 sequence is CASSWSGSGANVVTS.

There are a few counts of this clonotype. CDR3 sequence: CPNSLSASTDTQYF. The CDR3 DNA sequence: TGTCCCAACAGCTTATCCGCCAGCACAGATACGCAGTATTTT. J is TRBJ2-3 and V is TRBV11-2, with no clear D. The CDR3 is made up of 14 amino acids. Germline lookup yields CDR1 SGHAT and CDR2 FQNNGV.

This clonotype showed up just once. The junction shows a germline mismatch at one end, possibly a read error. The chain carries TRBV5-5 and TRBJ2-5, with D unclear. This CDR3 region has 15 residues. Germline-derived CDR1 and CDR2 are SGHKS and YYEKEE (reference sequence). The CDR3 here is CASSFGLMDQETQYF. In DNA form, the CDR3 reads TGTGCCAGCAGCTTTGGGCTCATGGACCAAGAGACCCAGTATTTC.

This clonotype has only a few counts. This chain joins TRBV11-2 and TRBJ2-7; no definite D call. Trimming took off 7 bases at V and 10 bases at J, with 23 bases between the two ends. The V gene's germline CDR1 is SGHAT and CDR2 FQNNGV. The CDR3 runs 14 residues. This CDR3 reads CASIPPSWAIDQYF. CDR3 nucleotides: TGTGCCAGCATCCCCCCTTCATGGGCTATCGATCAGTACTTC.

Concerning this clonotype: The germline gene is not matched at one end of the junction; a read error may be the cause. The rearrangement links TRBV11-2 to TRBJ2-7, with 7 bases that match TRBD2. Germline values: CDR1 SGHAT, CDR2 FQNNGV. The CDR3 runs to 16 residues. CDR3 DNA sequence: TGTGCCAGCAGCTACGGCGGTAGGACCTCGGGAGGCGAGCAGCACTTC. Translating it yields CASSYGGRTSGGEQHF. The variable domain in full, completed from reference TRBV11-2 and TRBJ2-7, reads EAGVAQSPRYKIIEKRQSVAFWCNPISGHATLYWYQQILGQGPKLLIQFQNNGVVDDSQLPKDRFSAERLKGVDSTLKIQPAKLEDSAVYLCASSYGGRTSGGEQHFGPGTRLTVT.

This clonotype has a handful of counts. V and J are TRBV28 and TRBJ2-1; the D is unclear. Trimming removed 1 base at V and 7 bases at J, with 11 bases between. CDR3 length: 14 amino acids. Per germline, CDR1 MDHEN and CDR2 SYDVKM. The CDR3 protein is CASSLFSTGNEQFF. CDR3 bases: TGTGCCAGCAGTTTATTCTCTACTGGTAATGAGCAGTTCTTC.

At least ten counts were recorded for this clonotype. The V and J genes are TRBV28 and TRBJ2-3; TRBD2 agrees at 9 bases. The CDR3 is 20 amino acids. CDR1 is MDHEN, CDR2 SYDVKM, per germline. With 4 bases clipped from V and 0 bases from J, the junction kept 17 bases outside the gene matches. CDR3 DNA: TGTGCCAGCAGTTCCGAATACGATAGCGGGAGTTGGGGGAGCACAGATACGCAGTATTTT. Translation: CASSSEYDSGSWGSTDTQYF.

This clonotype was found a few times. The gene calls are TRBV2 and TRBJ1-2, with TRBD1 identical over 7 bases. Germline values: CDR1 SNHLY, CDR2 FYNNEI. There are 12 residues in the CDR3. The V gene end was trimmed by 10 bases and the J gene end by 5 bases; junction bases not matched to a gene: 7. DNA for the CDR3: TGTGCCAACACATCAGGGGGGTATGGCTACACCTTC. It encodes CANTSGGYGYTF.

A remark on this clonotype: Compared with germline, one end of the junction differs, possibly owing to a read error. The chain carries TRBV11-2 and TRBJ2-7; D could derive from TRBD1 or TRBD2 (6 bases each). The CDR3 has 16 amino acids. Germline CDR1 reads SGHAT; CDR2 reads FQNNGV. Written as DNA, the CDR3 is TGTGCCAGCAGCTTAGCATCGGGGGCAGGAGGCTACGAGCGGTGCTTC. Translated, it gives CASSLASGAGGYERCF.

This clonotype is categorized as medium-sized. The chain is built from TRBV11-2 and TRBJ2-1; 8 bases map to TRBD2. Germline CDR1 SGHAT, CDR2 FQNNGV. The CDR3 spans 15 residues. The V segment lost 0 bases and the J segment 9 bases; nucleotides outside the gene matches: 7. The CDR3, as DNA: TGTGCCAGCAGCTTAGAGAGCGGGAGTGTGAGTGAGCAGTTCTTC. Its translation: CASSLESGSVSEQFF.

This clonotype was observed a single time. At one boundary the junction diverges from the germline segment, which might be a read error. The V call is TRBV30, the J call TRBJ2-4, with D possibly being TRBD2 (6 bases). This CDR3 region has 16 residues. Germline loops: CDR1 GTSNPN, CDR2 SVGIG (reference sequence). The CDR3 DNA reads TGTGACTGGAGTGTACCTTCCTTGTGGGAGGAAAATATTCAATACTTC. Its translation is CDWSVPSLWEENIQYF.

A word on this clonotype: An end of the junction does not agree with germline; a read error may underlie this. V usage is TRBV28 and J usage is TRBJ1-1; 9 bases align to TRBD1. From germline, CDR1 is MDHEN and CDR2 SYDVKM. CDR3 length: 15 amino acids. The CDR3 region is CASCLQGAVRTEAFF. CDR3 sequence (DNA): TGTGCCAGCTGTTTACAGGGGGCGGTGAGAACTGAAGCTTTCTTT.

This clonotype was counted at least ten times. This chain uses TRBV28 with TRBJ1-4; possible D gene TRBD1, 5 bases. This CDR3 has 15 amino acids. V was pared by 8 bases and J by 0 bases, with 13 bases between. Germline loops: CDR1 MDHEN, CDR2 SYDVKM. The CDR3 nucleotides read TGTGCCAGCGTTGCGGGAGGGGCAACTAATGAAAAACTGTTTTTT. Encoded protein: CASVAGGATNEKLFF. Full variable domain (remainder filled in from reference TRBV28 and TRBJ1-4): DVKVTQSSRYLVKRTGEKVFLECVQDMDHENMFWYRQDPGLGLRLIYFSYDVKMKEKGDIPEGYSVSREKKERFSLILESASTNQTSMYLCASVAGGATNEKLFFGSGTQLSVL.

A remark on this clonotype: Relative to the germline gene, one junction end is altered; a read error may explain this. CDR3 sequence: CASQRVGQGKSIQYF. Here the CDR3 DNA reads TGCGCCAGCCAAAGGGTGGGACAGGGCAAAAGCATTCAGTACTTC. The V call is TRBV6-5, the J call TRBJ2-4; 9 nucleotides agree with TRBD1. The CDR3 length is 15 residues. The V gene's germline CDR1 is MNHEY and CDR2 SVGAGI.

A note on this clonotype: Germline and junction disagree at one end, which may indicate a read error. The rearrangement uses TRBV6-5 and TRBJ2-7; D is perhaps TRBD1 or TRBD2 (5 bases each). The CDR3 has 17 residues. CDR1 is MNHEY, CDR2 SVGAGI, per germline. The CDR3: CACSYSAPGQSSYEQYF. The CDR3 nucleotides read TGTGCCTGCAGTTATTCCGCCCCGGGGCAAAGCTCCTACGAGCAGTACTTC.

This clonotype was seen a handful of times. The rearrangement links TRBV7-9 to TRBJ2-1, with 8 bases identical to TRBD1. Germline loops: CDR1 SEHNR, CDR2 FQNEAQ (reference sequence). Losses at the gene ends were 5 bases for V and 4 bases for J; bases not matched to a gene: 7. The CDR3 runs 15 residues. This CDR3 reads CASSVRTGLYNEQFF. The CDR3 region has the DNA TGTGCCAGCAGCGTCCGGACAGGGTTGTACAATGAGCAGTTCTTC.

Only a few counts were recorded for this clonotype. Compared with germline, one end of the junction differs, possibly owing to a read error. The chain couples TRBV11-2 to TRBJ2-3, with a possible D match to TRBD2 (6 bases). This CDR3 contains 14 residues. Germline V gene sequence: CDR1 SGHAT, CDR2 FQNNGV. This CDR3 reads CASSSAGITDTQYF. In nucleotides, the CDR3 is TGTGCTAGCAGCTCGGCGGGAATTACAGATACGCAGTATTTT.

With regard to this clonotype: Possible read error: a much larger clone is one base away. This chain uses TRBV5-4 with TRBJ2-2; 7 bases match TRBD2. The germline gives CDR1 SGHNT, CDR2 YYREEE (reference sequence). This CDR3 spans 15 amino acids. V gave up 3 bases and J gave up 5 bases; unmatched junction bases: 7. The CDR3 is CASSSGGRGTGELFF. The CDR3 nucleotides are TGTGCCAGCAGCTCGGGCGGGAGAGGGACCGGGGAGCTGTTTTTT.